These T cell receptor beta chains were read from a single sample in a study of T cell repertoires in cytomegalovirus infection. Antigens for these TCRs are unknown. MiXCR, applied by TCRdb to the reads, yields one record per CDR3 protein. This sample has fewer than 1,000,000 distinct CDR3 sequences, with 30% to 40% found just once. The source was cultured CD8+ T cells from PBMCs, collected from culture after CMV antigen stimulation. The source of these receptors is a human donor in good health (CMV status not recorded). Some clones in this sample may be carry-over from other donors' samples. The CDR3 runs from the conserved cysteine through the conserved F or W. Each record gives: J gene, V gene, clone size, CDR3 protein. Only part of the rows carry a size: once, few, many, or a class if the clone is expanded.

J gene: TRBJ1-3
V gene: TRBV27
clone size: many
CDR3 protein: CASSLSSGGTGNTIYF

J gene: TRBJ1-5
V gene: TRBV7-2
clone size: many
CDR3 protein: CASSLETSFSNQPQHF

J gene: TRBJ2-2
V gene: TRBV7-6
clone size: .
CDR3 protein: CASSQSGVGELFF

J gene: TRBJ1-3
V gene: TRBV7-8
clone size: .
CDR3 protein: CASSLAWGSGNTIYF

J gene: TRBJ1-6
V gene: TRBV7-2
clone size: many
CDR3 protein: CASSLERGSPLHF

J gene: TRBJ1-1
V gene: TRBV27
clone size: .
CDR3 protein: CASSFQTMNEAFF

J gene: TRBJ2-1
V gene: TRBV6-1
clone size: few
CDR3 protein: CAIPINDEQFF

J gene: TRBJ1-2
V gene: TRBV15
clone size: .
CDR3 protein: CATSVGGTGYGYTF

J gene: TRBJ2-7
V gene: TRBV14
clone size: .
CDR3 protein: CASSQDTERTGAYEQYF

J gene: TRBJ2-5
V gene: TRBV20-1
clone size: .
CDR3 protein: CSAPSGGLQETQYF

J gene: TRBJ1-2
V gene: TRBV12-3/TRBV12-4
clone size: .
CDR3 protein: CASSRGRRDTIYGYTF

J gene: TRBJ2-3
V gene: TRBV6-6
clone size: few
CDR3 protein: CASVGSGTQYF

J gene: TRBJ1-1
V gene: TRBV7-9
clone size: .
CDR3 protein: CASSPTDRNTEAFF

J gene: TRBJ2-3
V gene: TRBV28
clone size: .
CDR3 protein: CASSLLSGGAGDTQYF

J gene: TRBJ1-2
V gene: TRBV12-3/TRBV12-4
clone size: many
CDR3 protein: CASSPRVADYYGYTF

J gene: TRBJ1-3
V gene: TRBV28
clone size: .
CDR3 protein: CASSLWAGSGNTIYF

J gene: TRBJ1-4
V gene: TRBV12-3/TRBV12-4
clone size: few
CDR3 protein: CASSQSNEKLFF

J gene: TRBJ1-2
V gene: TRBV6-5
clone size: .
CDR3 protein: CASSYSLGTDGNYGYTF

J gene: TRBJ2-2
V gene: TRBV4-1
clone size: few
CDR3 protein: CASSQDWTGASSGELFF

J gene: TRBJ1-1
V gene: TRBV7-8
clone size: .
CDR3 protein: CASGPLEGMTEAFF

J gene: TRBJ1-3
V gene: TRBV6-5
clone size: few
CDR3 protein: CASSYLPSSGNTIYF

J gene: TRBJ1-1
V gene: TRBV7-6
clone size: medium-sized
CDR3 protein: CASSHLDGGVNTEAFF

J gene: TRBJ1-6
V gene: TRBV28
clone size: few
CDR3 protein: CASSFWTAHSPLHF

J gene: TRBJ2-1
V gene: TRBV7-9
clone size: .
CDR3 protein: CASSTRLATPLLGEQFF

J gene: TRBJ2-5
V gene: TRBV7-8
clone size: few
CDR3 protein: CASSLSLFLEETQYF

J gene: TRBJ1-4
V gene: TRBV10-3
clone size: .
CDR3 protein: CAISGPGQGATEKLFF

J gene: TRBJ1-2
V gene: TRBV7-3
clone size: .
CDR3 protein: CASSLTSGWTALYTF

J gene: TRBJ1-4
V gene: TRBV15
clone size: .
CDR3 protein: CATGQAREKLFF

J gene: TRBJ2-1
V gene: TRBV20-1
clone size: .
CDR3 protein: CSAIKLTYNEQFF

J gene: TRBJ1-1
V gene: TRBV7-9
clone size: .
CDR3 protein: CASSGDRGTEAFF

J gene: TRBJ1-1
V gene: TRBV19
clone size: few
CDR3 protein: CASRTAMNTEAFF

J gene: TRBJ1-1
V gene: TRBV5-6
clone size: .
CDR3 protein: CASRLGGIEAFF

J gene: TRBJ1-1
V gene: TRBV7-8
clone size: many
CDR3 protein: CASSTRQGMNTEAFF

J gene: TRBJ1-3
V gene: TRBV4-2
clone size: few
CDR3 protein: CASSQVVLTAFSGNTIYF

J gene: TRBJ2-2
V gene: TRBV6-2/TRBV6-3
clone size: .
CDR3 protein: CASNLLAGANSGELFF

J gene: TRBJ2-1
V gene: TRBV4-1
clone size: .
CDR3 protein: CASSQDPGPNNEQFF

J gene: TRBJ1-2
V gene: TRBV12-3/TRBV12-4
clone size: few
CDR3 protein: CASRYSTGGGDYGYTF

J gene: TRBJ2-7
V gene: TRBV6-1
clone size: .
CDR3 protein: CASRTVRYSEQYF

J gene: TRBJ1-2
V gene: TRBV10-3
clone size: .
CDR3 protein: CAINNAVRGANYGYTF

J gene: TRBJ1-1
V gene: TRBV6-6
clone size: .
CDR3 protein: CASRGETGNTEAFF

J gene: TRBJ1-2
V gene: TRBV6-2/TRBV6-3
clone size: .
CDR3 protein: CASSYSPRYGYTF

J gene: TRBJ2-5
V gene: TRBV12-3/TRBV12-4
clone size: .
CDR3 protein: CASGTVGLRLETQYF